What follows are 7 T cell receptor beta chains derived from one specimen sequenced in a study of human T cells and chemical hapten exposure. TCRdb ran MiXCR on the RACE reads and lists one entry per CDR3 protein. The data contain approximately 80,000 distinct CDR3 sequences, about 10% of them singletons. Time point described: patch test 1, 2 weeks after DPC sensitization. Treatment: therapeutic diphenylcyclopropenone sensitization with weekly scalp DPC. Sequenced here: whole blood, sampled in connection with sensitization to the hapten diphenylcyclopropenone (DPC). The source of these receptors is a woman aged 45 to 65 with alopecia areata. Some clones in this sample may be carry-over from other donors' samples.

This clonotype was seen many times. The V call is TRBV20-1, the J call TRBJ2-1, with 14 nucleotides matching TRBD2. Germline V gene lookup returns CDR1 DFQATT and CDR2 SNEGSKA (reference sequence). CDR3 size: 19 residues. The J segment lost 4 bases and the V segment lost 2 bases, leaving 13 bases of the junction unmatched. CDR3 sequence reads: CSARPGLAGGSSGYNEQFF. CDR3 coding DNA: TGCAGTGCTAGACCCGGACTAGCGGGAGGCTCCTCCGGGTACAATGAGCAGTTCTTC.

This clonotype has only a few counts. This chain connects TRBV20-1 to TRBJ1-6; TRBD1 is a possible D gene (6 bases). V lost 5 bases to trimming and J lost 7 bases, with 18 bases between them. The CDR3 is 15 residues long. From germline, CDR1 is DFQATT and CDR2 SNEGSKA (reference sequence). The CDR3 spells CSAYRGGRENSPLHF. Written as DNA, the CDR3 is TGCAGTGCTTACCGGGGGGGCAGGGAAAATTCACCCCTCCACTTT.

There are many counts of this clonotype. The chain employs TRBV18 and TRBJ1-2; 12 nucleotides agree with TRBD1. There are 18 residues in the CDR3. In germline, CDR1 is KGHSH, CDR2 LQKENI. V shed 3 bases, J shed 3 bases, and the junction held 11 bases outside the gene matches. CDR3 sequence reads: CASSPSSRDRGLDYGYTF. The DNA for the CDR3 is TGTGCCAGCTCACCCAGTAGCCGGGACAGGGGGCTGGACTATGGCTACACCTTC.

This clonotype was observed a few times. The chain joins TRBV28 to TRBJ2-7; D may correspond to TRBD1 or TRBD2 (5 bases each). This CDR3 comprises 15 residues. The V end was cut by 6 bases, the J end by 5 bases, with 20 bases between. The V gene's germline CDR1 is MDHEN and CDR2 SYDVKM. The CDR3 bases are TGTGCCAGCAGCCCTACGGGGAAGGGGTACAACGAGCAGTACTTC. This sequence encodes CASSPTGKGYNEQYF.

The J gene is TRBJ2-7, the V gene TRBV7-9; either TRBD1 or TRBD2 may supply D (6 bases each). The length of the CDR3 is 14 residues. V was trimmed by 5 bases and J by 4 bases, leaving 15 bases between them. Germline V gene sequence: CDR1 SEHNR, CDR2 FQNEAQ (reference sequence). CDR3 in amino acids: CASSPGAVGYEQYF. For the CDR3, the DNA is TGTGCCAGCAGCCCGGGGGCAGTCGGGTACGAGCAGTACTTC.

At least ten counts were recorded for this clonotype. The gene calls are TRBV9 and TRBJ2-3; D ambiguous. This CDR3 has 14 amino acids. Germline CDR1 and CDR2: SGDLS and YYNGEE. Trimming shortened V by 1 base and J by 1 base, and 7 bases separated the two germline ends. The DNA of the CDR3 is TGTGCCAGCAGCGTAAGCCTAGGCACAGATACGCAGTATTTT. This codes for CASSVSLGTDTQYF.

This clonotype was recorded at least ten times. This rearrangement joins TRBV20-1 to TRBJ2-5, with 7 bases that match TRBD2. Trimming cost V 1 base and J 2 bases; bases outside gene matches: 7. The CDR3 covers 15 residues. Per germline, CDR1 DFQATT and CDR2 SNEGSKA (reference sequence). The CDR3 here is CSARGGGARQETQYF. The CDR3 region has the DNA TGCAGTGCTAGAGGGGGAGGGGCTCGACAAGAGACCCAGTACTTC.